The entry below describes one T cell receptor (beta chain). The source of the sample is a study of blood T cell repertoires in COVID-19. Germline trimming cut 6 bases from V and 0 bases from J; bases unmatched to any gene: 9. Germline values: CDR1 SGHVS, CDR2 FNYEAQ. CDR3 size: 17 residues. Sequencing was performed with immunoSEQ multiplex PCR; in TCRdb, only in-frame clones are kept and a portion is missing. The table lists under 150,000 clones, 75% to 90% of them singletons. The material sequenced was peripheral blood. V is TRBV7-6 and J is TRBJ1-5; 9 bases align to TRBD1. This receptor was obtained from a woman in her thirties or forties with acute or convalescent COVID-19. The CDR3 sequence: CASRSGTGNYSNQPQHF. The CDR3 coding sequence is TGTGCCAGCAGGTCCGGGACAGGGAATTATAGCAATCAGCCCCAGCATTTT.